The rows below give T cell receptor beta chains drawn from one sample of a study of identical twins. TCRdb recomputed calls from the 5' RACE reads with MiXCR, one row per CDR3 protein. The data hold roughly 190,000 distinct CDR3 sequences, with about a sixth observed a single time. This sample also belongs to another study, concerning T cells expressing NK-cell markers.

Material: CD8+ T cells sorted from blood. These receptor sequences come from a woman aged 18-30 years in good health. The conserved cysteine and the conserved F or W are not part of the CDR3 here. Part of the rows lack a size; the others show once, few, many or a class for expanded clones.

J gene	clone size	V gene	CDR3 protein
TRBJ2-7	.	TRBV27	ASSRGEGWPYEQY
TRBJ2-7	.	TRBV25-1	ARQGNAYEQY
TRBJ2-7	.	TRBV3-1	ASSQEPGTGGYEQY
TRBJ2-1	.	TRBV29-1	SVVPQSGRSNEQF
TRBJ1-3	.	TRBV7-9	ASRGGASGNTIY
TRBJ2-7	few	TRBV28	ASSLFRNHRGWGSYEQY
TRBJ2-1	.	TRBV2	ASSDTRDGRPGGQF
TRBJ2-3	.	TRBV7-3	ASSIVGGSTDTQY
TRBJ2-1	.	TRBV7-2	ASSFWERYNEQF
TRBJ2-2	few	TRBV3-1	ASSQVWPGQSGELF
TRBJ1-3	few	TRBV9	ASSRTVLGDTIY
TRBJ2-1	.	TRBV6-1	ASRPGTEEGDEQF
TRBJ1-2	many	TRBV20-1	SASAASGGYT